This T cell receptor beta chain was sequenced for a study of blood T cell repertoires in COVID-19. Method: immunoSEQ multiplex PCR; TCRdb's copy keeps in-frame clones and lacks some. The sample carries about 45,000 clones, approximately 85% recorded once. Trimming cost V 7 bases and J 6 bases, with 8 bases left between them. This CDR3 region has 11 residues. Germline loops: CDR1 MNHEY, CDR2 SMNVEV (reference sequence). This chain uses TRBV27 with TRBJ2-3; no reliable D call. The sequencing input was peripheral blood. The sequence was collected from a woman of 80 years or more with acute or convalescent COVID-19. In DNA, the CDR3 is TGTGCCAGCACCCTACAGGATACGCAGTATTTT. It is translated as CASTLQDTQYF.